The rows below give T cell receptor beta chains drawn from one sample of a study of blood T cell repertoires in COVID-19. Clones were read by immunoSEQ multiplex PCR, and TCRdb kept only the in-frame ones, dropping some. The sample records 150,000 to 200,000 clones, around 83% being singletons. The material sequenced was peripheral blood. The receptors come from a man between 50 and 59 years old with active or convalescent COVID-19. Each CDR3 is given with its conserved first and last residue. A D gene is named only where the DNA matches it firmly. Only some rows state a clone size, as once, few, many or a class for expanded clones.

D,V,J,size,CDR3,DNA
NA,TRBV27,TRBJ1-1,NA,CASSGRGGSEAFF,TGTGCCAGCTCGGGAAGGGGGGGGTCTGAAGCTTTCTTT
NA,TRBV7-2,TRBJ2-2,NA,CASSRVLGGNTGELFF,TGTGCCAGCAGCCGCGTCCTGGGGGGGAACACCGGGGAGCTGTTTTTT
TRBD2,TRBV11-3,TRBJ2-3,NA,CASSRGGASDTQYF,TGTGCCAGCAGTCGCGGGGGGGCCTCAGATACGCAGTATTTT
TRBD2,TRBV27,TRBJ2-7,NA,CASTSRGGSYEQYF,TGTGCCAGCACCTCACGGGGGGGCTCCTACGAGCAGTACTTC
NA,TRBV7-9,TRBJ1-4,NA,CASRLGAVEKLFF,TGTGCCAGCCGGCTTGGGGCTGTGGAAAAACTGTTTTTT
NA,TRBV7-2,TRBJ1-6,NA,CASSFGQNSPLHF,TGTGCCAGCAGCTTTGGACAGAATTCACCCCTCCACTTT
TRBD1,TRBV7-9,TRBJ2-7,once,CASSSRPGGGEQYF,TGTGCCAGCAGCTCCCGCCCAGGGGGCGGCGAGCAGTACTTC
NA,TRBV7-9,TRBJ2-3,NA,CASSPSWVVRGSQYF,TGTGCCAGCAGCCCCTCCTGGGTGGTCCGGGGTTCGCAGTATTTT
TRBD2,TRBV7-6,TRBJ2-1,NA,CASSSLLAGAHNEQFF,TGTGCCAGCAGCTCCCTGCTAGCGGGGGCCCACAATGAGCAGTTCTTC
NA,TRBV7-9,TRBJ2-7,NA,CASSSYYEQYF,TGTGCCAGCAGCTCCTACTACGAGCAGTACTTC
TRBD2,TRBV4-1,TRBJ2-6,NA,CASSRGLAGNEISGANVLTF,TGCGCCAGCAGCCGAGGACTAGCGGGAAATGAAATCTCTGGGGCCAACGTCCTGACTTTC
NA,TRBV5-1,TRBJ2-2,NA,CASSLVQTELFF,TGCGCCAGCAGCTTGGTTCAGACAGAACTGTTTTTT
NA,TRBV11-2,TRBJ2-7,NA,CASSPRMGSLYEQYF,TGTGCCAGCAGCCCCCGGATGGGCAGCCTTTACGAGCAGTACTTC
NA,TRBV2,TRBJ2-3,NA,CADLALDTQYF,TGTGCCGACCTAGCACTGGATACGCAGTATTTT
TRBD1,TRBV6-5,TRBJ2-2,NA,CASSIHRGTGELFF,TGTGCCAGCAGTATCCACAGGGGCACCGGGGAGCTGTTTTTT
TRBD2,TRBV5-1,TRBJ2-1,NA,CASSALAGAGNEQFF,TGCGCCAGCAGCGCTCTAGCGGGAGCGGGCAATGAGCAGTTCTTC
TRBD2,TRBV27,TRBJ2-5,NA,CASRTSGGAPSHF,TGTGCCAGCAGAACTAGCGGGGGGGCCCCATCGCACTTC
NA,TRBV7-3,TRBJ2-2,NA,CASSLYLEAGELFF,TGTGCCAGCAGCTTATATTTAGAGGCCGGGGAGCTGTTTTTT